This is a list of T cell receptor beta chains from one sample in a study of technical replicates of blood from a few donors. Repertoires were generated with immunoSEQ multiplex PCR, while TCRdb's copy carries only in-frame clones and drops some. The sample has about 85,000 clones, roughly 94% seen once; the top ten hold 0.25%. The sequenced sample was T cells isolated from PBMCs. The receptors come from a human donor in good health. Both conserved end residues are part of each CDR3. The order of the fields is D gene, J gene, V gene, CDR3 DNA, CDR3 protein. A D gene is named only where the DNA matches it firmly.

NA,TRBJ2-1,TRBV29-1,TGCAGCGGTTCAGTTAGCCGCTACAATGAGCAGTTCTTC,CSGSVSRYNEQFF
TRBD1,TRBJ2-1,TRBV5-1,TGCGCCAGCAGCACTCAGGACAGGGGAGACAATGAGCAGTTCTTC,CASSTQDRGDNEQFF
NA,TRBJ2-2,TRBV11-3,TGTGCCAGCAGCTTATCCCTCACCGGGGAGCTGTTTTTT,CASSLSLTGELFF
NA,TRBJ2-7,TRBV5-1,TGCGCCAGCAGCTCCTCGGAGGTCATTGTCTACGAGCAGTACTTC,CASSSSEVIVYEQYF
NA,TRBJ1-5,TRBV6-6,TGTGCCAGCTGCGGGGAGATATATCAGCCCCAGCATTTT,CASCGEIYQPQHF
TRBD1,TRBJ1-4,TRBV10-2,TGCGCCAGCAGCTTCCGGGACAGGGAAACTAATGAAAAACTGTTTTTT,CASSFRDRETNEKLFF
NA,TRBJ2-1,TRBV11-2,TGTGCCAGCAGCTTTAGGTCCCGGACAGAAGCATACAATGAGCAGTTCTTC,CASSFRSRTEAYNEQFF
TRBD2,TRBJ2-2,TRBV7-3,TGTGCCAGCAGCCCTAGCGGGGGGGGCACCGGGGAGCTGTTTTTT,CASSPSGGGTGELFF
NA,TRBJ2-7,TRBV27,TGTGCCAGCAGTCCGGGAATGATTTACGAGCAGTACTTC,CASSPGMIYEQYF
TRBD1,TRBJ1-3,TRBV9,TGTGCCAGCAGCGCGGAGACAGGGGACTCTGGAAACACCATATATTTT,CASSAETGDSGNTIYF
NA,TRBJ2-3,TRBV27,TGTGCCAGCAGTTTATCGCTAGGGGGCACAGATACGCAGTATTTT,CASSLSLGGTDTQYF
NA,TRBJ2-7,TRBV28,TGTGCCAGCCAACCGGGACAATCACCCTACGAGCAGTACTTC,CASQPGQSPYEQYF
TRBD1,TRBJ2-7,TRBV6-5,TGTGCCAGCAGTCGGCCGGGACAGGGGGCTCGGGAGCAGTACTTC,CASSRPGQGAREQYF
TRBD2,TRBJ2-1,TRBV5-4,TGTGCCAGCAGCTTGGTAGAGCGGGAAGCCTTCTTC,CASSLVEREAFF
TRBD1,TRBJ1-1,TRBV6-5,TGTGCCAGCAGCTACGGGACAGGAGGTAACACTGAAGCTTTCTTT,CASSYGTGGNTEAFF
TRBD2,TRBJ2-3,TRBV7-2,TGTGCCAGCAGCTTCGGTTACACAGCGGGGGGTCGAGATACGCAGTATTTT,CASSFGYTAGGRDTQYF
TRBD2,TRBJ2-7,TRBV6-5,TGTGCCAGCAGTTACTCGGCTAGCGGGATCGGCGAGCAGTACTTC,CASSYSASGIGEQYF
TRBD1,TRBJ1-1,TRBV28,TGTGCCAGCAGTTCTCGACAGGGGAGCGCTGAAGCTTTCTTT,CASSSRQGSAEAFF
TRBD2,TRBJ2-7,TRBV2,TGTGCCAGCGGGACTAGCGGGAGGGAGCAGTACTTC,CASGTSGREQYF
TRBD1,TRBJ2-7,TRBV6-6,TGTGCCAGCAGACCGATGACAGGGGGCGTTTACGAGCAGTACTTC,CASRPMTGGVYEQYF